The 19 T cell receptor beta chains reported below all come from one sample, sequenced in a study of blood T cells in healthy people across ages. Sample-barcoded 5' priming and a J-beta primer mix drove a second PCR of about 6 to 12 cycles. MiXCR, applied by TCRdb to the 5' RACE reads, yields one record per CDR3 protein. The table lists approximately 780,000 distinct CDR3 sequences, 25% to 30% of them singletons. These data were also filed under a second study, of T cells of mothers and their children.

What was sequenced was blood. The receptors come from a boy aged 5-17 years in good health.

The chain recombines TRBV7-9 with TRBJ2-5; no reliable D call. There are 13 residues in the CDR3. V gave up 5 bases and J gave up 5 bases, with 12 bases separating them. Germline assignment: CDR1 SEHNR and CDR2 FQNEAQ (reference sequence). CDR3 loop: CASSVVVGETQYF. The CDR3 nucleotides read TGTGCCAGCAGCGTAGTAGTTGGGGAGACCCAGTACTTC.

The chain has TRBV5-5 and TRBJ1-1; no definite D call. Per germline, CDR1 SGHKS and CDR2 YYEKEE (reference sequence). With 0 bases removed from V and 4 bases from J, the gap between germline ends came to 7 bases. CDR3 length: 13 residues. CDR3: CASSLEKFTEAFF. In nucleotides, the CDR3 is TGTGCCAGCAGCTTGGAGAAGTTCACTGAAGCTTTCTTT.

This clonotype was counted between two and nine times. The chain carries TRBV28 and TRBJ2-7; 13 nucleotides align to TRBD2. CDR1 MDHEN and CDR2 SYDVKM come from the germline V gene. Trimming at V came to 5 bases and at J to 1 base, leaving 8 bases not matched to a gene. The CDR3 consists of 17 residues. In DNA form, the CDR3 reads TGTGCCAGCAGTCCTCCGGGACTAGCGGGGCTTTCCTACGAGCAGTACTTC. Its translation is CASSPPGLAGLSYEQYF.

This clonotype was found a few times. J is TRBJ1-1 and V is TRBV4-1; D remains ambiguous. The V end lost 0 bases, the J end lost 1 base, and 12 bases lay between the germline ends. There are 16 residues in the CDR3. CDR1 and CDR2 (germline): MGHRA, YSYEKL. CDR3 loop: CASSQERARSNTEAFF. As DNA, the CDR3 is TGCGCCAGCAGCCAAGAACGGGCACGGTCGAACACTGAAGCTTTCTTT.

This clonotype was found once. V usage is TRBV6-5 and J usage is TRBJ1-2; the match to TRBD1 covers 9 bases. After removal of 5 bases from V and 7 bases from J, the junction contained 8 bases not matched to a gene. This CDR3 spans 14 amino acids. The V gene's germline CDR1 is MNHEY and CDR2 SVGAGI. This CDR3 is CASSTGTGNFGYTF. The CDR3 nucleotides are TGTGCCAGCAGTACCGGGACAGGGAATTTTGGCTACACCTTC.

This chain uses TRBV6-1 with TRBJ1-6, with D possibly matching TRBD1 (5 bases). There are 17 residues in the CDR3. Germline CDR1 is MNHNS and CDR2 is SASEGT. The germline V and J ends were trimmed by 6 bases and 5 bases, with 20 bases remaining between them. For the CDR3, the DNA is TGTGCCAGCAGCCGCCCCGGGGGGGGGAGGAATAATTCACCCCTCCACTTT. Protein product: CASSRPGGGRNNSPLHF.

In nucleotides, the CDR3 is TGCGCCAGCAGTGAGTTGGCAGCGGGGGGCCAAAGGGAGCTGTTTTTT. Translating it yields CASSELAAGGQRELFF. The V call is TRBV10-1, the J call TRBJ2-2, with 9 bases matching TRBD2. The ends lost 1 base at V and 9 bases at J; junction bases unmatched: 9. Germline CDR1 WNHNN, CDR2 SYGVQD (reference sequence). There are 16 residues in the CDR3.

The chain carries TRBV5-1 and TRBJ2-6, with 8 bases matching TRBD1. Trimming cost V 7 bases and J 8 bases; bases outside gene matches: 5. The CDR3 runs 13 residues. Germline-derived CDR1 and CDR2 are SGHRS and YFSETQ. DNA for the CDR3: TGCGCCAGCCGGCGGACAGGGACCAACGTCCTGACTTTC. This codes for CASRRTGTNVLTF.

This clonotype came up a few times. The chain has TRBV7-2 and TRBJ2-7; TRBD1 matches 11 bases. The V and J ends lost 6 bases and 4 bases, in that order; junction bases with no gene match: 11. Germline CDR1 is SGHTA and CDR2 is FQGNSA. The CDR3 runs 16 residues. The CDR3 region has the DNA TGTGCCAGCAGTCGCGGACAGGGGGCCTATGGGTACGAGCAGTACTTC. Translating it yields CASSRGQGAYGYEQYF. The complete variable domain, with remaining parts taken from reference TRBV7-2 and TRBJ2-7, reads GAGVSQSPSNKVTEKGKDVELRCDPISGHTALYWYRQSLGQGLEFLIYFQGNSAPDKSGLPSDRFSAERTGGSVSTLTIQRTQQEDSAVYLCASSRGQGAYGYEQYFGPGTRLTVT.

The V gene is TRBV12-3 or TRBV12-4, the J gene TRBJ1-2, with D hard to call. The CDR3 length is 13 residues. Trimming pared 6 bases from V and 0 bases from J, leaving 8 bases between. The CDR3 sequence is CASSPVPNYGYTF. As DNA, the CDR3 is TGTGCCAGCAGCCCAGTCCCTAACTATGGCTACACCTTC.

The V call is TRBV6-5, the J call TRBJ1-5; TRBD1 is a possible D gene (5 bases). Deletions cut 2 bases from V and 7 bases from J, with 12 bases between. The germline CDR1 and CDR2 sequences are MNHEY and SVGAGI. This CDR3 is 14 amino acids long. The CDR3 nucleotides are TGTGCCAGCAGTTACGGGGCAGGCGAACAGCCCCAGCATTTT. This translates into CASSYGAGEQPQHF.

A few counts support this clonotype. The chain links TRBV25-1 to TRBJ2-5; TRBD2 aligns across 11 bases. Germline V lookup: CDR1 MGHDK, CDR2 SYGVNS. The CDR3 is 16 amino acids. With 3 bases clipped from V and 4 bases from J, the junction kept 7 bases outside the gene matches. The chain's CDR3 is CASSETSGAKGETQYF. CDR3 DNA sequence: TGTGCCAGCAGTGAGACTAGCGGGGCGAAAGGAGAGACCCAGTACTTC.

This clonotype was picked up a small number of times. The J gene is TRBJ2-2, the V gene TRBV29-1, with 7 bases fitting TRBD2. V shed 7 bases, J shed 7 bases, and the junction held 12 bases outside the gene matches. The CDR3 extends over 14 amino acids. In germline, CDR1 is SQVTM, CDR2 ANQGSEA. CDR3 DNA sequence: TGCAGCGCCCACACGGGGGGACCTGTCGGGGAGCTGTTTTTT. Its translation: CSAHTGGPVGELFF.

The rearrangement links TRBV7-8 to TRBJ1-5; D gene uncertain. CDR3 size: 15 residues. Germline CDR1 is SGHVS and CDR2 is FQNEAQ. The V gene lost 5 bases and the J gene lost 2 bases, with 13 bases spanning the gap. The CDR3 is CASSPPSCGNQPQHF. The DNA of the CDR3 is TGTGCCAGCAGCCCCCCAAGTTGCGGCAATCAGCCCCAGCATTTT.

V is TRBV7-9 and J is TRBJ2-1, with TRBD1 matching over 10 bases. The J call is uncertain, as TRBJ2-5 better fits the DNA end. Germline lookup yields CDR1 SEHNR and CDR2 FQNEAQ (reference sequence). The CDR3 runs 16 residues. CDR3 coding DNA: TGTGCCAGCAGCGGTCTGACAGGGGGCGCGAGAGAGACCCAGTACTTC. This translates into CASSGLTGGARETQYF.

The chain uses TRBV7-2 and TRBJ1-2; possibly TRBD1 for D (5 bases). Germline-derived CDR1 and CDR2 are SGHTA and FQGNSA. The CDR3 sequence is 16 residues long. The germline V and J ends were trimmed by 4 bases and 6 bases, with 21 bases remaining between them. CDR3 coding DNA: TGTGCCAGCAGCTCGAGACAGTCAGCTTTTAAGGATGGCTACACCTTC. This translates into CASSSRQSAFKDGYTF.

CDR3 bases: TGTGCCAGCAGCGCAATCGGACAGTCGTATCGCGACGAGCAGTACTTC. Translating gives CASSAIGQSYRDEQYF. This chain joins TRBV11-2 and TRBJ2-5, with D perhaps matching TRBD1 (6 bases). The closer fit of TRBJ2-7 to the DNA end suggests the J call may be wrong. Germline V gene data show CDR1 as SGHAT and CDR2 as FQNNGV. This CDR3 contains 16 residues.

This clonotype has more than one count but fewer than ten. J is TRBJ1-1 and V is TRBV30, with D hard to call. Trimming cost V 2 bases and J 10 bases, with 14 bases left between them. Germline lookup yields CDR1 GTSNPN and CDR2 SVGIG (reference sequence). The CDR3 is 12 amino acids. CDR3 nucleotide sequence: TGTGCCTGGAGTATCGGGCCTACAGTAGCTTTCTTT. Its translation is CAWSIGPTVAFF.

This clonotype was counted only a few times. The CDR3 region is CASSTAPRKRQTEKLFF. DNA for the CDR3: TGTGCCAGCAGCACGGCCCCACGGAAGCGACAAACGGAAAAACTGTTTTTT. The chain carries TRBV7-9 and TRBJ1-4; no firm D call. Deletions cut 5 bases from V and 8 bases from J, with 24 bases between. The CDR3 totals 17 residues. Germline V gives CDR1 SEHNR, CDR2 FQNEAQ (reference sequence).